This T cell receptor beta chain was captured in a study of shared clonotypes between healthy human individuals. Study overall: Aged 18 to 49, the donors were two women and three men. Used for every donor were three CD4 naive, three CD4 memory, two CD8 naive and one CD8 memory plate.

Study-wide points: Large depth notwithstanding, sorted-subset sequencing proved incomplete by rarefaction.

Clones were read by immunoSEQ multiplex PCR, and TCRdb kept only the in-frame ones, dropping some. The sample includes some 2,000,000 clones, 90% to 96% of them seen just once. A CD45RA-negative memory subset and a CD45RA+ naive subset were separated from the CD4+ cells. To note about this clone: No antigen is known for it.

The sequence derives from a man between 18 and 35 years old in good health. The sequenced material came from naive CD4+ T cells sorted from blood. Subset here: CD45RA+ positively selected.

The DNA of the CDR3 is TGTGCCAGCAGCTTGGGACAGGGTAATGGCTACACCTTC. Residues: CASSLGQGNGYTF. This chain joins TRBV7-3 and TRBJ1-2; 9 positions agree with TRBD1. Per the germline V gene, CDR1 is SGHTA and CDR2 is FQGTGA. The length of the CDR3 is 13 residues. The J segment lost 6 bases and the V segment lost 3 bases, leaving 2 bases of the junction unmatched.